This T cell receptor beta chain was sequenced for a study of T-cell memory formation after mild COVID-19. TCRdb reanalysed the 5' RACE reads using MiXCR and keeps one entry per CDR3 protein. Of almost 250,000 distinct CDR3 sequences listed, approximately 15% are singletons. Sequenced: PBMCs or a T cell subset sorted from them (not recorded which). This receptor was obtained from an adult woman who had mild COVID-19 (a few samples of this study predate the infection). Cell type and time point are not known.

CDR3 residues: CASSQALAGGWNTQYF. As DNA, the CDR3 is TGCGCCAGCAGCCAGGCGCTAGCGGGAGGGTGGAATACGCAGTATTTT. The J gene is TRBJ2-3, the V gene TRBV4-3; TRBD2 matches 12 bases. This CDR3 is 16 amino acids long. The V gene's germline CDR1 is LGHNA and CDR2 YSLEER. J gave up 7 bases and V 3 bases, and 8 bases lay outside the gene matches.